Below are 19 T cell receptor beta chains sequenced from a single sample in a study of CD8+ T cells in alopecia areata. The sequencing template was cDNA reverse transcribed from extracted RNA. Sequencing was performed with immunoSEQ multiplex PCR; in TCRdb, only in-frame clones are kept and a portion is missing. The repertoire holds about 120,000 clones, 35% to 40% seen once, with approximately 3.3% in the top ten. The sequencing input was CD4+ T cells sorted from blood. The receptors derive from a human donor with alopecia areata.

V is TRBV7-2 and J is TRBJ1-2, with a possible D match to TRBD1 (6 bases). This CDR3 comprises 14 residues. Trimming took off 5 bases at V and 5 bases at J, with 15 bases between the two ends. Germline V gives CDR1 SGHTA, CDR2 FQGNSA. The CDR3 DNA reads TGTGCCAGCAGCCTCGACGGGGGCCCATATGGCTACACCTTC. This sequence encodes CASSLDGGPYGYTF.

This chain joins TRBV4-1 and TRBJ2-1; 12 nucleotides match TRBD2. CDR3 length equals 18 residues. J lost 0 bases, V lost 3 bases, and 6 bases had no gene match. Germline CDR1 reads MGHRA; CDR2 reads YSYEKL. DNA of the CDR3: TGCGCCAGCAGCCATTACGCTAGCGGGAGGGCCTCCTACAATGAGCAGTTCTTC. This encodes CASSHYASGRASYNEQFF.

This clone was seen many times. The chain has TRBV19 and TRBJ1-6; D gene unclear. The CDR3 totals 16 residues. V gave up 3 bases and J gave up 0 bases, with 9 bases separating them. Germline-derived CDR1 and CDR2 are LNHDA and SQIVND (reference sequence). This CDR3 reads CASSMAASSYNSPLHF. As DNA, the CDR3 is TGTGCCAGTAGTATGGCAGCGAGCTCCTATAATTCACCCCTCCACTTT.

The table lists this clone with a few counts. The V and J genes are TRBV29-1 and TRBJ1-1; the D gene is possibly TRBD1 (5 bases). From germline, CDR1 is SQVTM and CDR2 ANQGSEA. This CDR3 is 12 amino acids long. V shed 7 bases and J shed 4 bases, with 13 bases lying between them. CDR3 protein: CSGQGVSTEAFF. The CDR3 bases are TGCAGCGGCCAAGGGGTCAGCACTGAAGCTTTCTTT.

V gene TRBV2 combines with J gene TRBJ2-5; 10 nucleotides align to TRBD1. Trimming removed 7 bases from V and 4 bases from J; junction bases left unmatched: 6. This CDR3 spans 14 amino acids. The germline V gene encodes CDR1 SNHLY and CDR2 FYNNEI. CDR3 region: CASNEDRGRETQYF. CDR3 DNA: TGTGCCAGCAACGAAGACAGGGGGCGAGAGACCCAGTACTTC.

There are a few counts of this clone. The chain has TRBV5-4 and TRBJ2-6; tentative D call: TRBD2 (7 bases). V was trimmed by 2 bases and J by 0 bases, leaving 18 bases between them. The CDR3 covers 19 residues. Germline V gene data show CDR1 as SGHNT and CDR2 as YYREEE (reference sequence). CDR3 region: CASSFRTGRGSSGANVLTF. As DNA, the CDR3 is TGTGCCAGCAGCTTTCGTACGGGGAGGGGGTCCTCTGGGGCCAACGTCCTGACTTTC.

This sequence joins TRBV30 and TRBJ2-3; D gene unclear. The CDR3 loop spans 13 amino acids. Per the germline V gene, CDR1 is GTSNPN and CDR2 is SVGIG (reference sequence). V lost 6 bases to trimming and J lost 2 bases, with 12 bases between them. The CDR3 nucleotides read TGTGCCTGTTCTACTGCGACCACAGATACGCAGTATTTT. This sequence encodes CACSTATTDTQYF.

This clone was found a few times. At the DNA level, this CDR3 is encoded by other sequences in the same sample as well. The chain carries TRBV29-1 and TRBJ2-5; D may be TRBD1 (6 bases). Trimming stripped 4 bases from V and 2 bases from J, with 8 bases between. This CDR3 has 12 residues. The V gene's germline CDR1 is SQVTM and CDR2 ANQGSEA. The CDR3 reads CSVGQGQETQYF. CDR3 in DNA: TGCAGCGTTGGGCAGGGGCAAGAGACCCAGTACTTC.

This sequence joins TRBV7-3 and TRBJ2-1; D is ambiguous. V was clipped by 4 bases and J by 6 bases, with 10 bases between them. Germline values: CDR1 SGHTA, CDR2 FQGTGA. This CDR3 spans 13 amino acids. CDR3 bases: TGTGCCAGCAGCTCCGGAAGGGCCAATGAGCAGTTCTTC. Translated, it gives CASSSGRANEQFF.

This CDR3 reads CASSLLASRLNTEAFF. In nucleotides, the CDR3 is TGTGCCAGCAGTTTATTAGCCTCAAGGTTGAACACTGAAGCTTTCTTT. The chain joins TRBV27 to TRBJ1-1; no reliable D call. The CDR3 spans 16 residues. Germline loops: CDR1 MNHEY, CDR2 SMNVEV (reference sequence). V was trimmed by 1 base and J by 0 bases, leaving 12 bases between them.

The V gene is TRBV30, the J gene TRBJ1-5; D ambiguous. Trimming took 5 bases from V and 0 from J, leaving 11 bases between them. CDR1 is GTSNPN and CDR2 is SVGIG in the germline V gene (reference sequence). This CDR3 contains 14 residues. CDR3 bases: TGTGCCTGGTCCGGTCCTAATAGCAATCAGCCCCAGCATTTT. Encoded protein: CAWSGPNSNQPQHF.

The chain is built from TRBV29-1 and TRBJ2-7; a weak D match, TRBD1 (6 bases). V was trimmed by 7 bases and J by 9 bases, leaving 19 bases between them. CDR3 size: 12 residues. From germline, CDR1 is SQVTM and CDR2 ANQGSEA. CDR3 region: CSARGATEGQYF. In DNA form, the CDR3 reads TGCAGCGCCAGGGGCGCGACCGAGGGGCAGTACTTC.

The J gene is TRBJ2-5, the V gene TRBV11-2; no definite D call. The germline V gene encodes CDR1 SGHAT and CDR2 FQNNGV. V was cut by 5 bases and J by 0 bases, with 10 bases left in between. The CDR3 has 14 amino acids. As DNA, the CDR3 is TGTGCCAGCAGCCCCAGCTCGTACCAAGAGACCCAGTACTTC. The encoded protein is CASSPSSYQETQYF.

This clone came up a few times. The chain joins TRBV13 to TRBJ2-7; TRBD1 is a possible D gene (5 bases). The CDR3 covers 14 residues. Per the germline V gene, CDR1 is PRHDT and CDR2 is FYEKMQ (reference sequence). V shed 5 bases and J shed 0 bases, with 11 bases lying between them. This CDR3 is CASSRGRPSYEQYF. In DNA, the CDR3 is TGTGCCAGCAGCAGGGGCCGCCCCTCCTACGAGCAGTACTTC. Based on the CDR3 plus reference TRBV13 and TRBJ2-7, the full variable domain is AAGVIQSPRHLIKEKRETATLKCYPIPRHDTVYWYQQGPGQDPQFLISFYEKMQSDKGSIPDRFSAQQFSDYHSELNMSSLELGDSALYFCASSRGRPSYEQYFGPGTRLTVT.

The J gene is TRBJ2-6, the V gene TRBV29-1; D gene unclear. V shed 4 bases and J shed 2 bases, with 6 bases lying between them. The CDR3 loop spans 13 amino acids. Looked up from germline, CDR1 is SQVTM and CDR2 is ANQGSEA. The CDR3 DNA reads as TGCAGCGTTGTCGAAACTGGGGCCAACGTCCTGACTTTC. Protein sequence: CSVVETGANVLTF.

The chain links TRBV7-2 to TRBJ2-1, with TRBD2 identical over 8 bases. J was trimmed by 10 bases and V by 3 bases; bases with no gene match: 11. The CDR3 has 15 amino acids. Germline CDR1 and CDR2: SGHTA and FQGNSA. DNA for the CDR3: TGTGCCAGCAGCTTCATGCAGCGGGAGAGGGGCGAGCAGTTCTTC. Encoded protein: CASSFMQRERGEQFF.

The chain employs TRBV27 and TRBJ2-7; possible D gene TRBD2, 5 bases. The CDR3 spans 14 residues. The germline gives CDR1 MNHEY, CDR2 SMNVEV (reference sequence). V was clipped by 6 bases and J by 5 bases, with 17 bases between them. CDR3 nucleotide sequence: TGTGCCAGCAGCTTGCGGGTCAGTAGCGACGAGCAGTACTTC. It codes for CASSLRVSSDEQYF.

The chain links TRBV29-1 to TRBJ2-7; TRBD2 aligns across 12 bases. Germline V lookup: CDR1 SQVTM, CDR2 ANQGSEA. Unmatched junction bases numbered 0, after V lost 4 bases and J lost 2 bases. This CDR3 is built from 13 residues. The CDR3 reads CSVGTSGAYEQYF. The CDR3 DNA is TGCAGCGTTGGGACTAGCGGGGCCTACGAGCAGTACTTC.

V is TRBV6-5 and J is TRBJ2-5; 9 nucleotides align to TRBD2. With 3 bases clipped from V and 5 bases from J, the junction kept 10 bases outside the gene matches. In germline, CDR1 is MNHEY, CDR2 SVGAGI. This CDR3 contains 16 residues. CDR3 nucleotides: TGTGCCAGCAGTTATCGGACTAGCGCCGCACAGGAGACCCAGTACTTC. Translating gives CASSYRTSAAQETQYF.